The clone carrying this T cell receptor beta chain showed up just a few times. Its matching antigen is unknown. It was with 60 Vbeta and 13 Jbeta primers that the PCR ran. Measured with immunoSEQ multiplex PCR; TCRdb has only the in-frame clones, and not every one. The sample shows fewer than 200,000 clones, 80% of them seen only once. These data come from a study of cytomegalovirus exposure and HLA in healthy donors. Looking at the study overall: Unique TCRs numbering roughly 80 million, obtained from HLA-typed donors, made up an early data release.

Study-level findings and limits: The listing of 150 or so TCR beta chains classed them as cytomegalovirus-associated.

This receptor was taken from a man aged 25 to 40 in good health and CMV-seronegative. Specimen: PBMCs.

The CDR3, as DNA: TGTGCCAGCAGCATCGTGAACACTGAAGCTTTCTTT. This encodes CASSIVNTEAFF. The chain employs TRBV5-6 and TRBJ1-1; D gene ambiguous. The CDR3 is 12 amino acids. Per germline, CDR1 SGHDT and CDR2 YYEEEE. The ends were cut back, 4 bases at V and 0 bases at J, with 4 bases in the middle.